Sequencing of this T cell receptor beta chain was carried out in a study of PD-1 blockade in mismatch repair-deficient tumors. V lost 1 base and J 0 bases, leaving 10 bases between the germline ends. This CDR3 contains 16 residues. CDR1 SEHNR and CDR2 FQNEAQ come from the germline V gene (reference sequence). TCR sequencing covered a few patients who responded to pembrolizumab. This table comes from immunoSEQ multiplex PCR, and its TCRdb copy is limited to in-frame clones, with some not included. The sample comprises about 39,000 clones, around 80% of which are singletons, and about 1.1% rests with the top ten.

The chain is built from TRBV7-9 and TRBJ2-1, with D possibly matching TRBD2 (6 bases). This TCR derives from an adult with mismatch repair-deficient cancer. Sample: PBMCs, taken 38 to 40 weeks after starting pembrolizumab. Here the CDR3 reads CASSLGGGASYNEQFF. CDR3 nucleotides: TGTGCCAGCAGCTTAGGTGGAGGGGCCTCCTACAATGAGCAGTTCTTC.